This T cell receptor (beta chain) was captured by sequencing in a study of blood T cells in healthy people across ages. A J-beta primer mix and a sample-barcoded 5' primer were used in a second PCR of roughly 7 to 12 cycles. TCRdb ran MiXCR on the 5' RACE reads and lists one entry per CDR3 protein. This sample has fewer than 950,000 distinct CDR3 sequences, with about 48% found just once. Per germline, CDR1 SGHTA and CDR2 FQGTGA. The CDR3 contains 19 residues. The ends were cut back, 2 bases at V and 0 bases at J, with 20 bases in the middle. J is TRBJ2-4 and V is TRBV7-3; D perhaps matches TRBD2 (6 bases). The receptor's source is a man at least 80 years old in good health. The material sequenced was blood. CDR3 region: CASSLGGAGVRLAKNIQYF. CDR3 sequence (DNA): TGTGCCAGCAGCTTAGGAGGGGCAGGTGTCAGACTAGCCAAAAACATTCAGTACTTC.